This T cell receptor (beta chain) was identified in a study of T cell responses to AZD1222 COVID-19 vaccine. Findings and limits, study-wide: Seropositive status at baseline applied to only a handful of AZD1222 recipients.

Trimming stripped 2 bases from V and 2 bases from J, with 11 bases between. Per the germline V gene, CDR1 is SGDLS and CDR2 is YYNGEE. This CDR3 is built from 14 residues. Concerning this clone: Its target is unknown.

Assay used: immunoSEQ multiplex PCR; TCRdb lists only in-frame clones, some missing. In the table there are around 100,000 clones, around 87% of which are singletons. This sequence was found in an adult in good health. The sample consisted of peripheral blood, taken on day 0 of MenACWY control vaccination. This chain connects TRBV9 to TRBJ2-7, with a possible D match to TRBD2 (5 bases). CDR3 DNA sequence: TGTGCCAGCAGCGTTGAGGAGGCTCCCTACGAGCAGTACTTC. Its protein is CASSVEEAPYEQYF.